A selection of T cell receptor beta chains follows, all from one sample in a study of T-cell reconstitution after alpha-beta-depleted transplantation in children. TCRdb re-called the PCR reads through MiXCR, storing one row per CDR3 protein. The sample lists about 350,000 distinct CDR3 sequences, 13% occurring once. Sequenced here: PBMCs, sampled from the stem cell graft. The receptors shown here come from a human donor who donated a stem cell graft to a child with Fanconi anemia. The CDR3 runs from the conserved cysteine through the conserved F or W.

V: TRBV2
J: TRBJ1-4
CDR3: CASSPGGANEKLFF

V: TRBV10-3
J: TRBJ2-1
CDR3: CAISGQGGNEQFF

V: TRBV7-9
J: TRBJ1-1
CDR3: CATELGDTFF

V: TRBV5-1
J: TRBJ2-3
CDR3: CASRTGTHTGTDTQYF

V: TRBV20-1
J: TRBJ2-5
CDR3: CSARGQPQETQYF

V: TRBV29-1
J: TRBJ2-3
CDR3: CSGKRTSGREDTQYF

V: TRBV15
J: TRBJ2-3
CDR3: CATSRGNSGGTDTQYF

V: TRBV30
J: TRBJ2-6
CDR3: CATDTSGANVLTF

V: TRBV21-1
J: TRBJ2-2
CDR3: CASSQRSGAGELFF

V: TRBV7-2
J: TRBJ2-2
CDR3: CASSYRLAGGTNTGELFF

V: TRBV6-6
J: TRBJ2-1
CDR3: CASVFQFEQFF

V: TRBV5-1
J: TRBJ2-5
CDR3: CASSLRDRQETQYF

V: TRBV5-5
J: TRBJ2-5
CDR3: CASSLLQGQETQYF

V: TRBV5-4
J: TRBJ2-3
CDR3: CASSSGTTDSTDTQYF

V: TRBV7-2
J: TRBJ1-6
CDR3: CASSFVDGLNSPLHF

V: TRBV6-2/TRBV6-3
J: TRBJ1-1
CDR3: CASSRDELNTEAFF

V: TRBV5-6
J: TRBJ1-1
CDR3: CASSSLLNTEAFF

V: TRBV12-3/TRBV12-4
J: TRBJ2-3
CDR3: CASSLTGVAQYF

V: TRBV30
J: TRBJ2-1
CDR3: CAWDTGTYNEQFF

V: TRBV20-1
J: TRBJ2-7
CDR3: CSARAGTYEQYF

V: TRBV18
J: TRBJ1-1
CDR3: CASSPSEGITEAFF

V: TRBV20-1
J: TRBJ2-1
CDR3: CSASKTGLVTNEQFF